Shown below are 18 T cell receptor beta chains from a single sample sequenced in a study of CD8+CD57+ T cells in acquired aplastic anemia. Template material for TCR beta VDJ and CDR3 profiling consisted of genomic DNA. TCRdb reprocessed the reads via MiXCR and lists one record per CDR3 protein. The sample lists just over 400,000 distinct CDR3 sequences; around 72% were seen once. The sample comprised sorted CD4+, CD8+, or CD8+CD57+ T cells (not recorded which) from PBMCs. The receptors were sampled from a human donor in good health, serving as a control.

The J gene is TRBJ1-2, the V gene TRBV9; D call uncertain. This CDR3 is 16 amino acids long. Looked up from germline, CDR1 is SGDLS and CDR2 is YYNGEE. Between the trimmed V and J ends, which lost 4 bases and 10 bases, there was a span of 26 bases. The CDR3 DNA sequence: TGTGCCAGCAGCCAAATAACTAGCGGTAGCACAGATACCTACACCTTC. It codes for CASSQITSGSTDTYTF.

The CDR3 sequence is CASRTGTGEREQYF. The DNA for the CDR3 is TGTGCCAGCAGAACCGGGACAGGGGAGCGCGAGCAGTACTTC. The rearrangement links TRBV7-8 to TRBJ2-7; TRBD1 agrees at 10 bases. The germline V gene has CDR1 SGHVS and CDR2 FQNEAQ. J was trimmed by 6 bases and V by 6 bases; bases with no gene match: 8. The CDR3 length is 14 residues.

This clonotype was picked up one time. CDR3 DNA: TGTGCCAGCAGCTTAGGAACCAAGGGAGGAGACCGCAACACCTTC. Translated: CASSLGTKGGDRNTF. This chain uses TRBV7-8 with TRBJ1-2; D gene unclear. Deletions cut 1 base from V and 12 bases from J, with 21 bases between. Germline-derived CDR1 and CDR2 are SGHVS and FQNEAQ. This CDR3 is built from 15 residues.

This clonotype was detected once. The V call is TRBV7-3, the J call TRBJ2-6; D uncertain. The V end was cut by 3 bases, the J end by 10 bases, with 10 bases between. Looked up from germline, CDR1 is SGHTA and CDR2 is FQGTGA. This CDR3 is built from 13 residues. CDR3 region: CASSLPEANVLTF. The CDR3 region has the DNA TGTGCCAGCAGCTTGCCTGAGGCGAACGTCCTGACTTTC.

The chain uses TRBV2 and TRBJ2-7; TRBD1 matches 7 bases. Germline V gene lookup returns CDR1 SNHLY and CDR2 FYNNEI. The CDR3 is made up of 14 amino acids. V shed 6 bases, J shed 0 bases, and the junction held 5 bases outside the gene matches. The CDR3 nucleotides are TGTGCCAGCAGCCCGGGACAGAGCTCCTACGAGCAGTACTTC. It codes for CASSPGQSSYEQYF.

To note about this clonotype: Since the CDR3 does not end with the conserved phenylalanine or tryptophan, this likely comes from a read error. The J gene is TRBJ1-2, the V gene TRBV6-1; TRBD1 is a possible D gene (5 bases). CDR1 and CDR2 from the germline V gene are MNHNS and SASEGT. V was pared by 10 bases and J by 11 bases, with 20 bases between. This CDR3 comprises 12 residues. This CDR3 reads CAIGQTASGYTL. CDR3 sequence (DNA): TGTGCCATCGGACAAACCGCCAGTGGGTACACCCTC.

The V gene is TRBV9, the J gene TRBJ2-1, with 10 bases aligning to TRBD2. V was clipped by 4 bases and J by 5 bases; unmatched bases: 9. This CDR3 region has 16 residues. The germline V gene encodes CDR1 SGDLS and CDR2 YYNGEE. CDR3: CASSLIAGGLNNEQFF. Written as DNA, the CDR3 is TGTGCCAGCAGCTTGATAGCGGGGGGCCTAAACAATGAGCAGTTCTTC.

This chain links TRBV20-1 with TRBJ1-1, with a possible D match to TRBD1 (6 bases). V was pared by 3 bases and J by 3 bases, with 17 bases between. CDR3 length: 15 residues. Germline CDR1 DFQATT, CDR2 SNEGSKA (reference sequence). The CDR3 here is CSASCRLRQDTEAFF. CDR3 in DNA: TGCAGTGCTAGTTGCCGGCTGAGACAGGACACTGAAGCTTTCTTT.

CDR3: CASSQESRGGNYGYTF. The CDR3, as DNA: TGCGCCAGCAGCCAAGAGAGCCGGGGGGGGAATTATGGCTACACCTTC. This rearrangement joins TRBV4-1 to TRBJ1-2, with a possible D match to TRBD1 (5 bases). Trimming left V 0 bases short and J 5 bases short, with 16 bases between. The CDR3 has 16 residues. Looked up from germline, CDR1 is MGHRA and CDR2 is YSYEKL.

As for this clonotype: At one of its ends the junction is not consistent with the germline gene, which may arise from a read error. This chain links TRBV25-1 with TRBJ1-2; 9 positions agree with TRBD1. Germline CDR1 reads MGHDK; CDR2 reads SYGVNS. The CDR3 spans 15 residues. This CDR3 reads CASSGTDRGYYGHYF. In DNA form, the CDR3 reads TGTGCCAGCAGCGGTACGGACAGGGGCTACTACGGCCACTACTTC.

V is TRBV2 and J is TRBJ2-2; TRBD2 matches 7 bases. V dropped 2 bases and J dropped 7; count of bases not matched to a gene: 1. CDR1 is SNHLY, CDR2 FYNNEI, per germline. This CDR3 is built from 13 residues. In nucleotides, the CDR3 is TGTGCCAGCAGTGAATGGACTAGCGGGGAGCTGTTTTTT. Protein: CASSEWTSGELFF.

The chain uses TRBV11-3 and TRBJ2-7; TRBD1 might be the D (6 bases). Germline CDR1 and CDR2: SGHNT and YENEEA. V lost 5 bases, J lost 3 bases, and 14 bases lay in between. The CDR3 has 14 amino acids. DNA of the CDR3: TGTGCCAGCAGCGTGGCGACAGGCCTCTACGAGCAGTACTTC. This codes for CASSVATGLYEQYF.

The V gene is TRBV7-9, the J gene TRBJ2-5; possibly TRBD1 for D (6 bases). The germline gives CDR1 SEHNR, CDR2 FQNEAQ (reference sequence). This CDR3 is 15 amino acids long. V was clipped by 3 bases and J by 14 bases, with 25 bases between them. CDR3 in DNA: TGTGCCAGCAGCTTGGCCGGGGACAATGAGCAGTTCTTCTACTTC. It translates to CASSLAGDNEQFFYF.

About this clonotype: At one boundary the junction diverges from the germline segment, which might be a read error. The chain employs TRBV25-1 and TRBJ2-7, with D perhaps matching TRBD1 or TRBD2 (5 bases each). The CDR3 contains 8 residues. CDR1 is MGHDK and CDR2 is SYGVNS in the germline V gene. The CDR3 DNA is TGTGCCAGCAGTGGAGGGGACTTC. Encoded protein: CASSGGDF.

The rearrangement uses TRBV7-2 and TRBJ2-1; D is tentatively TRBD1 or TRBD2 (5 bases each). The CDR3 runs to 18 residues. V lost 3 bases and J 7 bases, leaving 25 bases between the germline ends. The germline CDR1 and CDR2 sequences are SGHTA and FQGNSA. CDR3 sequence (DNA): TGTGCCAGCAGCTTGGCAGGGCCCGGGGAGCTGTTTGGGAATGAGCAGTTCTTC. Amino acid sequence: CASSLAGPGELFGNEQFF. The whole variable domain, remainder taken from reference TRBV7-2 and TRBJ2-1, is GAGVSQSPSNKVTEKGKDVELRCDPISGHTALYWYRQSLGQGLEFLIYFQGNSAPDKSGLPSDRFSAERTGGSVSTLTIQRTQQEDSAVYLCASSLAGPGELFGNEQFFGPGTRLTVL.

This sequence joins TRBV9 and TRBJ2-7, with unresolved D. Per the germline V gene, CDR1 is SGDLS and CDR2 is YYNGEE. The V gene lost 3 bases and the J gene lost 4 bases, with 11 bases spanning the gap. This CDR3 region has 13 residues. The CDR3 DNA sequence: TGTGCCAGCAGCGATGCCGTCGGGTACGAGCAGTACTTC. It yields the protein CASSDAVGYEQYF.

The genes are TRBV11-2 and TRBJ1-6, with 7 bases matching TRBD1. This CDR3 contains 17 residues. The germline gives CDR1 SGHAT, CDR2 FQNNGV. The J segment lost 7 bases and the V segment lost 0 bases, leaving 9 bases of the junction unmatched. Here the CDR3 reads CASSLDTATGYNSPLHF. The DNA for the CDR3 is TGTGCCAGCAGCTTAGATACCGCGACAGGGTACAATTCACCCCTCCACTTT. The full variable domain, rest sourced from reference TRBV11-2 and TRBJ1-6, is EAGVAQSPRYKIIEKRQSVAFWCNPISGHATLYWYQQILGQGPKLLIQFQNNGVVDDSQLPKDRFSAERLKGVDSTLKIQPAKLEDSAVYLCASSLDTATGYNSPLHFGNGTRLTVT.

This clonotype occurred many times. The chain recombines TRBV20-1 with TRBJ1-2; D gene uncertain. Trimming removed 5 bases from V and 4 bases from J, with 17 bases in between. The length of the CDR3 is 14 residues. CDR1 and CDR2 (germline): DFQATT, SNEGSKA (reference sequence). CDR3 sequence (DNA): TGCAGTGCTTACCAGGCTGGGAAAACCTATGGCTACACCTTC. Residues: CSAYQAGKTYGYTF.